These 10 T cell receptor beta chains were all obtained from the same sample, sequenced in a study of PD-1 blockade in classical Hodgkin lymphoma. Every patient experienced relapse after autologous stem cell transplantation, and brentuximab vedotin exposure varied. Using magnetic negative selection, the CD4+ T cells were separated out of thawed PBMCs. Assay: immunoSEQ multiplex PCR; the TCRdb copy retains only in-frame clones and omits some. The sample holds over 7,500 clones, 74% seen once. The source material was CD4+ T cells from blood, sampled at baseline. The receptors were sampled from a human donor with classical Hodgkin lymphoma.

This clone was observed once. The chain uses TRBV6-1 and TRBJ2-1; D is unresolved. V shed 8 bases and J shed 4 bases, with 12 bases lying between them. This CDR3 is built from 13 residues. CDR1 MNHNS and CDR2 SASEGT come from the germline V gene. CDR3 residues: CASLLGPYNEQFF. In DNA form, the CDR3 reads TGTGCCAGCCTCCTCGGGCCTTACAATGAGCAGTTCTTC.

The genes are TRBV14 and TRBJ1-2, with D possibly being TRBD1 (6 bases). V was clipped by 4 bases and J by 6 bases, with 18 bases between them. This CDR3 region has 15 residues. Germline V CDR1 and CDR2: SGHDN, FVKESK. CDR3 bases: TGTGCCAGCAGCCTGAGGGGGGCACTCCTCCATGGCTACACCTTC. Translating it yields CASSLRGALLHGYTF.

The chain uses TRBV28 and TRBJ1-2; 7 nucleotides align to TRBD1. Looked up from germline, CDR1 is MDHEN and CDR2 is SYDVKM. J gave up 5 bases and V 6 bases, and 15 bases lay outside the gene matches. CDR3 size: 16 residues. This CDR3 is CASSTNPGQTGYGYTF. CDR3 in DNA: TGTGCCAGCAGCACTAACCCGGGACAGACCGGTTATGGCTACACCTTC.

The chain couples TRBV4-1 to TRBJ2-1, with D possibly called TRBD1 or TRBD2 (5 bases each). The germline V and J ends were trimmed by 0 bases and 2 bases, with 11 bases remaining between them. CDR1 is MGHRA and CDR2 is YSYEKL in the germline V gene. The CDR3 length is 16 residues. The CDR3 spells CASSQDVQGAYNEQFF. The CDR3 DNA reads TGCGCCAGCAGCCAAGATGTCCAGGGAGCCTACAATGAGCAGTTCTTC.

A few counts support this clone. This chain links TRBV7-8 with TRBJ2-7, with 8 bases matching TRBD1. The V gene's germline CDR1 is SGHVS and CDR2 FQNEAQ. J was trimmed by 0 bases and V by 6 bases; bases with no gene match: 4. This CDR3 is 14 amino acids long. The CDR3 DNA reads TGTGCCAGCAGACAGGGGGTTAACTCCTACGAGCAGTACTTC. This translates into CASRQGVNSYEQYF.

This clone was found once. V and J are TRBV5-1 and TRBJ1-4, with 8 bases that match TRBD1. The trim removed 3 bases at V and 5 bases at J, leaving 3 bases unmatched. This CDR3 has 14 amino acids. Germline V gives CDR1 SGHRS, CDR2 YFSETQ. The CDR3 DNA sequence: TGCGCCAGCAGCTCTGACAGGGGCAATGAAAAACTGTTTTTT. It encodes CASSSDRGNEKLFF. Together with reference TRBV5-1 and TRBJ1-4, the CDR3 gives the full variable domain: KAGVTQTPRYLIKTRGQQVTLSCSPISGHRSVSWYQQTPGQGLQFLFEYFSETQRNKGNFPGRFSGRQFSNSRSEMNVSTLELGDSALYLCASSSDRGNEKLFFGSGTQLSVL.

The chain is built from TRBV7-2 and TRBJ1-5; D is ambiguous. Trimming removed 2 bases at V and 1 base at J, with 12 bases between. This CDR3 spans 16 amino acids. Germline V CDR1 and CDR2: SGHTA, FQGNSA. The CDR3 DNA reads as TGTGCCAGCAGCTTACAGGCGGGCGGGAGCAATCAGCCCCAGCATTTT. Translated: CASSLQAGGSNQPQHF.

The chain carries TRBV19 and TRBJ1-3, with TRBD1 as a possible D gene (5 bases). CDR1 is LNHDA and CDR2 is SQIVND in the germline V gene (reference sequence). The CDR3 has 12 amino acids. V lost 9 bases to trimming and J lost 4 bases, with 10 bases between them. The CDR3 is CASGRDGNTIYF. CDR3 nucleotides: TGTGCCAGCGGAAGGGACGGAAACACCATATATTTT.

The chain couples TRBV15 to TRBJ2-4; the D gene is possibly TRBD1 (6 bases). This CDR3 contains 15 residues. The germline V and J ends were trimmed by 4 bases and 4 bases, with 14 bases remaining between them. Germline CDR1 reads LNHNV; CDR2 reads YYDKDF (reference sequence). This CDR3 reads CATSIPGHKKNIQYF. The CDR3 DNA is TGTGCCACCAGCATTCCGGGACACAAAAAAAACATTCAGTACTTC.

The rearrangement links TRBV5-1 to TRBJ2-7; D gene unclear. The CDR3 spans 12 residues. V lost 6 bases and J lost 3, with 10 bases in between. CDR1 and CDR2 from the germline V gene are SGHRS and YFSETQ. CDR3 coding DNA: TGCGCCAGCAACGTTGGGGACTACGAGCAGTACTTC. It is translated as CASNVGDYEQYF.